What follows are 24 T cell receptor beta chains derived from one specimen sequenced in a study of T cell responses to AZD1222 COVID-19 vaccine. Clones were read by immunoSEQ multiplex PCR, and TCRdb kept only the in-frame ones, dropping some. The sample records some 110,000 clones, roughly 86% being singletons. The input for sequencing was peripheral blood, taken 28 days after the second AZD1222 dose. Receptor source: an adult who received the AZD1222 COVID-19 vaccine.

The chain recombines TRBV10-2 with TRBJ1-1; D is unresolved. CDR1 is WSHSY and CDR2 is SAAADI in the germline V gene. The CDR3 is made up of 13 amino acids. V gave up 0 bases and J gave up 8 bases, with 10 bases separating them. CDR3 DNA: TGCGCCAGCAGTGAGTCGATGGCGGACGAAGCTTTCTTT. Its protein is CASSESMADEAFF.

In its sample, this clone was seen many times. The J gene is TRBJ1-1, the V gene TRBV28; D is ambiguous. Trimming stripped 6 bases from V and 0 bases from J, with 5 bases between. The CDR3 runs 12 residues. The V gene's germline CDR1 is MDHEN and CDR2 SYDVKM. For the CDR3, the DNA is TGTGCCAGCAGAACTATGAACACTGAAGCTTTCTTT. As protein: CASRTMNTEAFF. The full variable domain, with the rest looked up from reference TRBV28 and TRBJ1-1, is DVKVTQSSRYLVKRTGEKVFLECVQDMDHENMFWYRQDPGLGLRLIYFSYDVKMKEKGDIPEGYSVSREKKERFSLILESASTNQTSMYLCASRTMNTEAFFGQGTRLTVV.

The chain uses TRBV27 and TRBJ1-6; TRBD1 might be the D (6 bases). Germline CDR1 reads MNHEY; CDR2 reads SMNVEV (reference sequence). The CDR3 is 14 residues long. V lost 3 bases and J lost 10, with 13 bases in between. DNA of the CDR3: TGTGCCAGCAGTTTCTTCGGACAGTCCTCACCCCTCCACTTT. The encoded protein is CASSFFGQSSPLHF.

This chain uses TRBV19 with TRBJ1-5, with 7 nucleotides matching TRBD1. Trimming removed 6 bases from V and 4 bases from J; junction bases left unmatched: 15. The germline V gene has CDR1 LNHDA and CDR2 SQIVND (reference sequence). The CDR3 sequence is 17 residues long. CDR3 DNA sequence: TGTGCCAGTAGCGCCGGGGGCTGGACAGGCCTTAATCAGCCCCAGCATTTT. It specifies CASSAGGWTGLNQPQHF.

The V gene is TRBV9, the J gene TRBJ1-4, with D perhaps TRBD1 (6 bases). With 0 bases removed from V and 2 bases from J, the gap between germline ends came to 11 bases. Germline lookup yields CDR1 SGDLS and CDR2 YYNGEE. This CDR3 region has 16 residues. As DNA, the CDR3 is TGTGCCAGCAGCGTAGGGGGGCGCCTTACTAATGAAAAACTGTTTTTT. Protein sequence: CASSVGGRLTNEKLFF.

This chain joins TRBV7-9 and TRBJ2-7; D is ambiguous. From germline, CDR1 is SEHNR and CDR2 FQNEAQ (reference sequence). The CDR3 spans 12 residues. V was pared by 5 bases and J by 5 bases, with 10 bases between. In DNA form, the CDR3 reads TGTGCCAGCAGCAAATCGGTGGACGAGCAGTACTTC. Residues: CASSKSVDEQYF.

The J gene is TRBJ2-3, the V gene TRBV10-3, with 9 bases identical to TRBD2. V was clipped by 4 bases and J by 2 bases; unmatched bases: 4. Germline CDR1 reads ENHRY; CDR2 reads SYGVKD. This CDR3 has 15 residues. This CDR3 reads CAISASGGSTDTQYF. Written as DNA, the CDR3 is TGTGCCATCAGTGCCAGCGGGGGGTCCACAGATACGCAGTATTTT.

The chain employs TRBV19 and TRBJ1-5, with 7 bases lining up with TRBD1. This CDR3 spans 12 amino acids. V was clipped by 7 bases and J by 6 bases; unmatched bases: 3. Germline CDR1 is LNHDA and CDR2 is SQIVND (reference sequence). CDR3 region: CASNQGGQPQHF. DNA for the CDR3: TGTGCCAGTAATCAGGGGGGTCAGCCCCAGCATTTT.

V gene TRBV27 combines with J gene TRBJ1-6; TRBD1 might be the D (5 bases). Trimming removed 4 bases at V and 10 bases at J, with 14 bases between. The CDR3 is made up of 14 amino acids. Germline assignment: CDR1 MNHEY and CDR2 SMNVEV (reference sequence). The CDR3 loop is CASSWDGLGSPLHF. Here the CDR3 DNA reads TGTGCCAGCAGTTGGGACGGCCTTGGGTCACCCCTCCACTTT.

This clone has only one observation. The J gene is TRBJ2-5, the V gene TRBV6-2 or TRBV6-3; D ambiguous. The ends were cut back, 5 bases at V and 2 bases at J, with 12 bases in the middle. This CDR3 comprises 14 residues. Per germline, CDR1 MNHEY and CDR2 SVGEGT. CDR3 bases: TGTGCCAGCAGTACCCGAAGGCAGCAAGAGACCCAGTACTTC. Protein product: CASSTRRQQETQYF.

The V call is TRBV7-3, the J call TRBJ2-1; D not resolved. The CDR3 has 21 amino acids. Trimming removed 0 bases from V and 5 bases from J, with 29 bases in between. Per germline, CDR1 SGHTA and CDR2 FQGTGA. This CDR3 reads CASSLTLIPSSQSRNNNEQFF. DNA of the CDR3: TGTGCCAGCAGCTTAACGTTAATCCCGTCCTCCCAATCTCGAAACAACAATGAGCAGTTCTTC.

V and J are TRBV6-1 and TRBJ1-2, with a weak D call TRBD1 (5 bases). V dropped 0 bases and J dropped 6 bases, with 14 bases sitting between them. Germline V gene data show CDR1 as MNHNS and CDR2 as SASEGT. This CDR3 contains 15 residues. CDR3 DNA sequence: TGTGCCAGCAGTGAAGCGGGGGGAAGGGAACATGGCTACACCTTC. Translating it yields CASSEAGGREHGYTF.

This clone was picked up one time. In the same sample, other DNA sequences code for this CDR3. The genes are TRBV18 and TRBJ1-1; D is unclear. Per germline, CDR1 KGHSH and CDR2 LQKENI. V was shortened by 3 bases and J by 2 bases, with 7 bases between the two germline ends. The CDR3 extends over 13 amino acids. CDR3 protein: CASSPTGNTEAFF. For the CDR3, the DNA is TGTGCCAGCTCACCGACGGGTAACACTGAAGCTTTCTTT.

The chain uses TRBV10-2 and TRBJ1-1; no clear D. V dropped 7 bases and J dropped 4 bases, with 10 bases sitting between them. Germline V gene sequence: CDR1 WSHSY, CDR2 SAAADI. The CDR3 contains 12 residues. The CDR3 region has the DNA TGCGCCAGCAAGGGCGTAGCCACTGAAGCTTTCTTT. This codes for CASKGVATEAFF.

CDR3 nucleotide sequence: TGTGCCAGCAGTACAGGGATTGGCAATCAGCCCCAGCATTTT. This encodes CASSTGIGNQPQHF. J is TRBJ1-5 and V is TRBV9, with D possibly TRBD1 on 6 matching bases. The V end lost 5 bases, the J end lost 2 bases, and 11 bases lay between the germline ends. Germline CDR1 is SGDLS and CDR2 is YYNGEE. This CDR3 comprises 14 residues.

CDR3 in DNA: TGTGCCAGCAGGGAGACAACAGAGAATTCACCCCTCCACTTT. Translating it yields CASRETTENSPLHF. The rearrangement links TRBV28 to TRBJ1-6, with unresolved D. This CDR3 contains 14 residues. The ends were cut back, 6 bases at V and 7 bases at J, with 13 bases in the middle. CDR1 and CDR2 from the germline V gene are MDHEN and SYDVKM.

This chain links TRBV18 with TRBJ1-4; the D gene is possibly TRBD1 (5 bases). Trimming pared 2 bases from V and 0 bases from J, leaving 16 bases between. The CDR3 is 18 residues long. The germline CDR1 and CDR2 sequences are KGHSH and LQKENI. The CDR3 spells CASSPWRDRGPTNEKLFF. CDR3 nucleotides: TGTGCCAGCTCACCATGGAGGGACCGGGGACCAACTAATGAAAAACTGTTTTTT.

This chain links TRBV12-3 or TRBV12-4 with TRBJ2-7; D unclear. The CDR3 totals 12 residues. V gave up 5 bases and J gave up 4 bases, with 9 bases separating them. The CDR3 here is CASSPRLYEQYF. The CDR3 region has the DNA TGTGCCAGCAGTCCCCGTTTATACGAGCAGTACTTC.

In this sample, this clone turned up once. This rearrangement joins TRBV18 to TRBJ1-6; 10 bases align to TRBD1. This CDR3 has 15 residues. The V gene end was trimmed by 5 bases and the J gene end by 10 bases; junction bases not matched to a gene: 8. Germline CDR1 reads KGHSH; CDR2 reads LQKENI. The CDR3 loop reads CASSAGQGRDSPLHF. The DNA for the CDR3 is TGTGCCAGCTCAGCGGGACAGGGGAGAGACTCACCCCTCCACTTT.

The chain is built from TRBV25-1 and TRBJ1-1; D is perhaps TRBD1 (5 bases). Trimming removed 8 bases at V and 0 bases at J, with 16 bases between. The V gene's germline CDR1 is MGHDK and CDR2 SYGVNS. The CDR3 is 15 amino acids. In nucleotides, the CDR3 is TGTGCCAGCTCCGCCGGACAAGTCATGAACACTGAAGCTTTCTTT. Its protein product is CASSAGQVMNTEAFF.

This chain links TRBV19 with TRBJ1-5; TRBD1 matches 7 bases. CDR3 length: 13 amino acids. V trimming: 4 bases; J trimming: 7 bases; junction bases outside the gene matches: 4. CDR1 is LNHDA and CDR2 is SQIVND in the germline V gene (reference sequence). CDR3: CASSTTGVQPQHF. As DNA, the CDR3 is TGTGCCAGTAGTACCACAGGGGTACAGCCCCAGCATTTT. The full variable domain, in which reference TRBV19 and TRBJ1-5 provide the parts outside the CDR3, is DGGITQSPKYLFRKEGQNVTLSCEQNLNHDAMYWYRQDPGQGLRLIYYSQIVNDFQKGDIAEGYSVSREKKESFPLTVTSAQKNPTAFYLCASSTTGVQPQHFGDGTRLSIL.

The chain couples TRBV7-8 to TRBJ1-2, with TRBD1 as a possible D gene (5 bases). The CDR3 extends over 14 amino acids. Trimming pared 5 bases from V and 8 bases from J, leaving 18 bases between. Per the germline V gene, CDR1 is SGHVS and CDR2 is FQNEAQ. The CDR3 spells CASSAGTFKGGYTF. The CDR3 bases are TGTGCCAGCAGCGCCGGGACTTTTAAGGGAGGCTACACCTTC.

As DNA, the CDR3 is TGTGCCAGTAGTATTCCCGGACAGGGAAGATACACTGAAGCTTTCTTT. Translation: CASSIPGQGRYTEAFF. The V call is TRBV19, the J call TRBJ1-1, with 8 bases aligning to TRBD1. The CDR3 extends over 16 amino acids. The V gene's germline CDR1 is LNHDA and CDR2 SQIVND (reference sequence). V was pared by 3 bases and J by 3 bases, with 9 bases of the junction left unmatched.

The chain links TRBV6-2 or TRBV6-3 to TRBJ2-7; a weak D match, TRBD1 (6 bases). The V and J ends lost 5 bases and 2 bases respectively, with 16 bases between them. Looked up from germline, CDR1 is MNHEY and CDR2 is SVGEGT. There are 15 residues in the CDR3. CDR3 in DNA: TGTGCCAGCAGTCTCCACCAGGGGAGAACCTACGAGCAGTACTTC. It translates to CASSLHQGRTYEQYF.